These 32 T cell receptor beta chains originate from one sample sequenced in a study of cytomegalovirus exposure and HLA in healthy donors. The PCR used 60 Vbeta and 13 Jbeta primers. The data were produced by immunoSEQ multiplex PCR, yet TCRdb's version contains in-frame clones alone and is incomplete. The data show roughly 180,000 clones, with around 83% seen just once and 0.95% to 1.5% held by the top ten. Sequenced material: PBMCs. These receptor sequences come from a girl aged 2-9 years in good health and CMV-seropositive.

The V call is TRBV27, the J call TRBJ2-6; no firm D call. CDR3 length: 13 amino acids. V lost 5 bases, J lost 4 bases, and 6 bases lay in between. Germline V gene sequence: CDR1 MNHEY, CDR2 SMNVEV (reference sequence). The CDR3 region is CASSPVGANVLTF. DNA for the CDR3: TGTGCCAGCAGTCCAGTGGGGGCCAACGTCCTGACTTTC. Filled out from reference TRBV27 and TRBJ2-6, the complete variable domain reads EAQVTQNPRYLITVTGKKLTVTCSQNMNHEYMSWYRQDPGLGLRQIYYSMNVEVTDKGDVPEGYKVSRKEKRNFPLILESPSPNQTSLYFCASSPVGANVLTFGAGSRLTVL.

The chain recombines TRBV19 with TRBJ2-1, with D tentatively TRBD2 (5 bases). Germline V gene lookup returns CDR1 LNHDA and CDR2 SQIVND (reference sequence). This CDR3 is 17 amino acids long. V was shortened by 3 bases and J by 0 bases, with 15 bases between the two germline ends. Here the CDR3 DNA reads TGTGCCAGTAGTATTTTAACGGGGTCCAGCTCCTACAATGAGCAGTTCTTC. Its translation is CASSILTGSSSYNEQFF.

V gene TRBV5-1 combines with J gene TRBJ1-2, with D unclear. Trimming took 4 bases from V and 2 from J, leaving 9 bases between them. CDR1 is SGHRS, CDR2 YFSETQ, per germline. The CDR3 spans 13 residues. CDR3 residues: CASSPRENYGYTF. CDR3 nucleotides: TGCGCCAGCAGCCCGAGGGAGAACTATGGCTACACCTTC.

The CDR3 is CASSVDKGLGRGEKLFF. The CDR3 DNA is TGTGCCAGCAGCGTAGACAAGGGACTGGGGAGGGGTGAAAAACTGTTTTTT. V gene TRBV9 combines with J gene TRBJ1-4; D may be TRBD1 (5 bases). V shed 0 bases and J shed 7 bases, with 19 bases lying between them. The V gene's germline CDR1 is SGDLS and CDR2 YYNGEE. CDR3 length: 17 amino acids.

This clone was found once. This chain joins TRBV2 and TRBJ1-1, with 7 nucleotides matching TRBD1. Per the germline V gene, CDR1 is SNHLY and CDR2 is FYNNEI. Trimming at V came to 6 bases and at J to 4 bases, leaving 11 bases not matched to a gene. The CDR3 runs to 15 residues. The CDR3 protein is CASRGYRGPSTEAFF. CDR3 nucleotides: TGTGCCAGCAGGGGCTACAGGGGACCGAGCACTGAAGCTTTCTTT.

In this sample, this clone turned up once. The chain couples TRBV2 to TRBJ2-7; TRBD1 matches at 8 bases. V was pared by 2 bases and J by 6 bases, with 6 bases of the junction left unmatched. The CDR3 has 14 amino acids. Germline lookup yields CDR1 SNHLY and CDR2 FYNNEI. DNA for the CDR3: TGTGCCAGCAGTGAACACGTCAGGGGGCGCGAGCAGTACTTC. Encoded protein: CASSEHVRGREQYF.

This chain connects TRBV6-1 to TRBJ2-2; the D gene is possibly TRBD1 (8 bases). V was clipped by 6 bases and J by 5 bases, with 16 bases between them. This CDR3 spans 15 amino acids. Per the germline V gene, CDR1 is MNHNS and CDR2 is SASEGT. CDR3 protein: CASRTGGGGTGELFF. In DNA, the CDR3 is TGTGCCAGCAGAACAGGGGGAGGGGGTACCGGGGAGCTGTTTTTT.

The chain is built from TRBV19 and TRBJ1-4; the D is unclear. The germline V gene has CDR1 LNHDA and CDR2 SQIVND (reference sequence). The CDR3 is made up of 17 amino acids. V was clipped by 3 bases and J by 0 bases, with 14 bases between them. The CDR3 is CASSIRSHGATNEKLFF. CDR3 bases: TGTGCCAGTAGTATCCGAAGCCACGGGGCAACTAATGAAAAACTGTTTTTT.

The chain employs TRBV5-4 and TRBJ2-7; 10 nucleotides align to TRBD1. Germline assignment: CDR1 SGHNT and CDR2 YYREEE (reference sequence). V gave up 0 bases and J gave up 3 bases; unmatched junction bases: 3. The CDR3 is 15 residues long. The CDR3 nucleotides are TGTGCCAGCAGCTTGGTCGGGGACAGGGGCTACGAGCAGTACTTC. Amino acids: CASSLVGDRGYEQYF. The variable domain in full, with the rest retrieved from reference TRBV5-4 and TRBJ2-7, is ETGVTQSPTHLIKTRGQQVTLRCSSQSGHNTVSWYQQALGQGPQFIFQYYREEENGRGNFPPRFSGLQFPNYSSELNVNALELDDSALYLCASSLVGDRGYEQYFGPGTRLTVT.

The chain is built from TRBV20-1 and TRBJ1-1, with D unclear. This CDR3 has 11 residues. Looked up from germline, CDR1 is DFQATT and CDR2 is SNEGSKA (reference sequence). The germline V and J ends were trimmed by 4 bases and 7 bases, with 10 bases remaining between them. In nucleotides, the CDR3 is TGCAGTGCTATGGGGAGTGGTGAAGCTTTCTTT. It yields the protein CSAMGSGEAFF.

This clone was seen a few times. V is TRBV6-1 and J is TRBJ1-2, with 10 bases matching TRBD1. Per the germline V gene, CDR1 is MNHNS and CDR2 is SASEGT. V shed 7 bases and J 7 bases; nucleotides not matched to a gene: 6. The length of the CDR3 is 13 residues. The CDR3, as DNA: TGTGCCAGCAAGGGACAGGGGAGGGGTGGCTACACCTTC. Residues: CASKGQGRGGYTF.

The rearrangement uses TRBV7-2 and TRBJ2-7; D is perhaps TRBD2 (7 bases). The germline CDR1 and CDR2 sequences are SGHTA and FQGNSA. The CDR3 has 16 residues. V was shortened by 6 bases and J by 0 bases, with 18 bases between the two germline ends. The CDR3 region has the DNA TGTGCCAGCAGTTATTACGGGGGGCCGAGCTCCTACGAGCAGTACTTC. This gives the protein CASSYYGGPSSYEQYF.

The chain joins TRBV27 to TRBJ2-5; TRBD2 matches 7 bases. Trimming took 2 bases from V and 5 from J; bases not matched to a gene: 8. The germline V gene has CDR1 MNHEY and CDR2 SMNVEV (reference sequence). The CDR3 contains 15 residues. The CDR3 reads CASSLAGVSWETQYF. DNA of the CDR3: TGTGCCAGCAGTTTAGCGGGAGTGAGCTGGGAGACCCAGTACTTC.

The V and J genes are TRBV18 and TRBJ1-5; D gene unclear. The CDR3 has 14 amino acids. V lost 2 bases and J lost 0, with 5 bases in between. CDR1 and CDR2 from the germline V gene are KGHSH and LQKENI. CDR3 nucleotide sequence: TGTGCCAGCTCACCAGACATTAGCAATCAGCCCCAGCATTTT. This translates into CASSPDISNQPQHF.

This chain links TRBV2 with TRBJ1-3, with D hard to call. Germline loops: CDR1 SNHLY, CDR2 FYNNEI. V was cut by 4 bases and J by 2 bases, with 9 bases left in between. The CDR3 runs 14 residues. CDR3 residues: CASSAGMAGNTIYF. DNA for the CDR3: TGTGCCAGCAGTGCCGGGATGGCTGGAAACACCATATATTTT.

The rearrangement uses TRBV7-2 and TRBJ2-4, with a possible D match to TRBD2 (7 bases). Germline V CDR1 and CDR2: SGHTA, FQGNSA. Trimming left V 1 base short and J 9 bases short, with 13 bases between. The CDR3 totals 14 residues. The CDR3 coding sequence is TGTGCCAGCAGCTTAGGGGGGGGCCTAGGCATTCAGTACTTC. This sequence encodes CASSLGGGLGIQYF.

This sequence joins TRBV5-4 and TRBJ1-6; tentatively, D is TRBD1 (6 bases). V was cut by 4 bases and J by 5 bases, with 13 bases left in between. This CDR3 is built from 15 residues. CDR1 and CDR2 from the germline V gene are SGHNT and YYREEE (reference sequence). CDR3 DNA: TGTGCCAGCAGCCCAGGGACAAACAATAATTCACCCCTCCACTTT. It specifies CASSPGTNNNSPLHF.

The J gene is TRBJ2-7, the V gene TRBV14; 10 bases match TRBD2. This CDR3 comprises 15 residues. The V segment lost 3 bases and the J segment 1 base; nucleotides outside the gene matches: 3. From germline, CDR1 is SGHDN and CDR2 FVKESK. Here the CDR3 DNA reads TGTGCCAGCAGCCACACTAGCGGGATATCCTACGAGCAGTACTTC. Amino acids: CASSHTSGISYEQYF.

The rearrangement uses TRBV28 and TRBJ2-7; D is ambiguous. The CDR3 is made up of 13 amino acids. V lost 6 bases, J lost 4 bases, and 13 bases lay in between. Germline CDR1 MDHEN, CDR2 SYDVKM. In DNA, the CDR3 is TGTGCCAGCAGGGATGCCGGGTTGTACGAGCAGTACTTC. Its translation is CASRDAGLYEQYF.

The CDR3 bases are TGTGCCAGCAGTAACCTAAAGGGGTATAACTATGGCTACACCTTC. This gives the protein CASSNLKGYNYGYTF. The genes are TRBV6-1 and TRBJ1-2; possibly TRBD1 for D (5 bases). Trimming removed 5 bases at V and 1 base at J, with 14 bases between. The germline V gene encodes CDR1 MNHNS and CDR2 SASEGT. The CDR3 totals 15 residues.

This chain connects TRBV5-1 to TRBJ2-2; 7 bases match TRBD1. The germline V gene encodes CDR1 SGHRS and CDR2 YFSETQ. The CDR3 is made up of 17 amino acids. Unmatched junction bases numbered 9, after V lost 0 bases and J lost 4 bases. CDR3 protein: CASSLAPGTAFTGELFF. DNA of the CDR3: TGCGCCAGCAGCTTGGCACCTGGGACAGCGTTCACCGGGGAGCTGTTTTTT.

This clone appeared a few times. This chain connects TRBV5-1 to TRBJ2-2, with D unclear. Deletions cut 1 base from V and 5 bases from J, with 6 bases between. Germline assignment: CDR1 SGHRS and CDR2 YFSETQ. CDR3 length: 13 amino acids. CDR3 protein: CASSLTPTGELFF. The DNA for the CDR3 is TGCGCCAGCAGCTTGACTCCTACCGGGGAGCTGTTTTTT.

The chain joins TRBV29-1 to TRBJ2-1; TRBD1 might be the D (6 bases). The germline V gene encodes CDR1 SQVTM and CDR2 ANQGSEA. This CDR3 is built from 14 residues. Trimming removed 1 base at V and 8 bases at J, with 15 bases between. The DNA of the CDR3 is TGCAGCGTTGAAGGATCAGGGGTTGCTGATGAGCAGTTCTTC. Its translation: CSVEGSGVADEQFF.

This clone was seen only once. The V call is TRBV6-6, the J call TRBJ2-3, with D unclear. V lost 0 bases to trimming and J lost 14 bases, with 12 bases between them. Germline CDR1 reads MNHNY; CDR2 reads SVGAGI (reference sequence). This CDR3 comprises 12 residues. CDR3 sequence (DNA): TGTGCCAGCAGTTACTCACCCAGGTTTGTGTATTTT. This translates into CASSYSPRFVYF.

The chain couples TRBV11-3 to TRBJ1-1; D ambiguous. Looked up from germline, CDR1 is SGHNT and CDR2 is YENEEA. This CDR3 region has 12 residues. Trimming removed 5 bases from V and 8 bases from J, with 12 bases in between. CDR3 bases: TGTGCCAGCAGCCTTCCACCCCTAGAAGCTTTCTTT. Protein product: CASSLPPLEAFF.

This chain uses TRBV7-2 with TRBJ2-2; D is unclear. V was cut by 3 bases and J by 2 bases, with 4 bases left in between. This CDR3 region has 13 residues. Per the germline V gene, CDR1 is SGHTA and CDR2 is FQGNSA. In nucleotides, the CDR3 is TGTGCCAGCAGCTTTTATAACACCGGGGAGCTGTTTTTT. Its protein is CASSFYNTGELFF.

V gene TRBV19 combines with J gene TRBJ1-3; 7 bases line up with TRBD1. After removal of 7 bases from V and 0 bases from J, the junction contained 9 bases not matched to a gene. CDR1 and CDR2 (germline): LNHDA, SQIVND (reference sequence). The CDR3 length is 16 residues. Written as DNA, the CDR3 is TGTGCCAGTATCAGGACAGGCTATCACTCTGGAAACACCATATATTTT. Translated: CASIRTGYHSGNTIYF.

This chain uses TRBV6-5 with TRBJ2-1, with 7 bases matching TRBD2. This CDR3 contains 14 residues. CDR1 is MNHEY and CDR2 is SVGAGI in the germline V gene. The trim removed 6 bases at V and 7 bases at J, leaving 9 bases unmatched. The CDR3 sequence is CASSTGTKYNEQFF. In nucleotides, the CDR3 is TGTGCCAGCAGCACCGGGACTAAGTATAATGAGCAGTTCTTC.

This chain joins TRBV18 and TRBJ2-7; TRBD2 matches 9 bases. This CDR3 is 15 amino acids long. J lost 7 bases, V lost 5 bases, and 12 bases had no gene match. Per the germline V gene, CDR1 is KGHSH and CDR2 is LQKENI. The CDR3 nucleotides read TGTGCCAGCTCAAGAGAACTAGCGGGTCCTGGGGAGCAGTACTTC. This gives the protein CASSRELAGPGEQYF.

This chain connects TRBV9 to TRBJ2-2; 11 bases are shared with TRBD2. V lost 0 bases to trimming and J lost 5 bases; unmatched junction nucleotides: 0. The V gene's germline CDR1 is SGDLS and CDR2 YYNGEE. This CDR3 is built from 15 residues. The CDR3 DNA reads TGTGCCAGCAGCGTAGGGACTAGCGGGACCGGGGAGCTGTTTTTT. As protein: CASSVGTSGTGELFF.

This clone was seen a handful of times. V and J are TRBV30 and TRBJ1-5; 7 bases are a match to TRBD1. V lost 3 bases and J lost 3; bases outside the gene matches: 8. Looked up from germline, CDR1 is GTSNPN and CDR2 is SVGIG (reference sequence). This CDR3 contains 15 residues. As DNA, the CDR3 is TGTGCCTGGAGCGGACAGGAAGGGCCCAATCAGCCCCAGCATTTT. Residues: CAWSGQEGPNQPQHF.

This rearrangement joins TRBV7-3 to TRBJ2-4; 8 nucleotides align to TRBD2. This CDR3 spans 15 amino acids. CDR1 and CDR2 (germline): SGHTA, FQGTGA. V lost 0 bases, J lost 3 bases, and 1 base stayed unmatched. The CDR3, as DNA: TGTGCCAGCAGCTTAACGGCGGGGGGCAAAAACATTCAGTACTTC. Encoded protein: CASSLTAGGKNIQYF.